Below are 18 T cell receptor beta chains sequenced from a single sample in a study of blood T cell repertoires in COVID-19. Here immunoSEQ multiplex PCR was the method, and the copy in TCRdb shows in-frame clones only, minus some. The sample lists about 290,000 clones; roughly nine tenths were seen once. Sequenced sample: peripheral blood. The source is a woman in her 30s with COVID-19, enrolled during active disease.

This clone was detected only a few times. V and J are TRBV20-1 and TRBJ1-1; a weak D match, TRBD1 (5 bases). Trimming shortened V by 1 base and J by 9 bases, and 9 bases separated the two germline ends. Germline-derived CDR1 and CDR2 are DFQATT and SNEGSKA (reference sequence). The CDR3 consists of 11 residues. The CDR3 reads CSARARDKAFF. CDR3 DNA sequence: TGCAGTGCTAGAGCCAGGGATAAAGCTTTCTTT.

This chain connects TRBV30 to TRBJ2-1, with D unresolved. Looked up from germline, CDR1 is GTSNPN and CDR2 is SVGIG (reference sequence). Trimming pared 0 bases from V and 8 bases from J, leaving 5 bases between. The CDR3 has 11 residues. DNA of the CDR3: TGTGCCTGGAGTGTTTCTGATGAGCAGTTCTTC. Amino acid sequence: CAWSVSDEQFF.

The CDR3 loop reads CASSLLPNYEQYF. The CDR3 nucleotides are TGTGCCAGCAGCCTACTACCCAACTACGAGCAGTACTTC. The chain joins TRBV27 to TRBJ2-7; D is undetermined. CDR1 MNHEY and CDR2 SMNVEV come from the germline V gene (reference sequence). The CDR3 contains 13 residues. The V gene lost 6 bases and the J gene lost 3 bases, with 12 bases spanning the gap.

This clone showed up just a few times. CDR3 nucleotides: TGTGCCAGCTCACCACCCCGGCACCCGGGAGACTATGGCTACACCTTC. Its protein product is CASSPPRHPGDYGYTF. The chain couples TRBV18 to TRBJ1-2, with unresolved D. CDR1 is KGHSH, CDR2 LQKENI, per germline. V lost 0 bases and J 3 bases, leaving 14 bases between the germline ends. The CDR3 spans 16 residues.

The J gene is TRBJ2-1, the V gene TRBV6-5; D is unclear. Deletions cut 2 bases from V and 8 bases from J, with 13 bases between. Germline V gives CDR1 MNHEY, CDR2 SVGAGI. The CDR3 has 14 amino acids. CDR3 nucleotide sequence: TGTGCCAGCAGTTACGAGGTGAGAGACTATGAGCAGTTCTTC. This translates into CASSYEVRDYEQFF.

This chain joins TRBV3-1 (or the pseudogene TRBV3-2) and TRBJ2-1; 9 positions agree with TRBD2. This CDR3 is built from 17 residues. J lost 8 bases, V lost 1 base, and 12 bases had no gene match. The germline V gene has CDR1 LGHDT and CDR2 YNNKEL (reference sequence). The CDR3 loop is CASSQGWSGGFGDEQFF. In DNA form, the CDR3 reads TGTGCCAGCAGCCAAGGTTGGAGCGGGGGGTTTGGGGATGAGCAGTTCTTC.

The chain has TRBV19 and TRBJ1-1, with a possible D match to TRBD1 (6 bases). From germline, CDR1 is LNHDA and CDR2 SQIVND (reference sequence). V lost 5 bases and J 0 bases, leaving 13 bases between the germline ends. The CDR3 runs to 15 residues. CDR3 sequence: CASSVQGGMNTEAFF. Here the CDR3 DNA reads TGTGCCAGTAGTGTACAGGGCGGCATGAACACTGAAGCTTTCTTT.

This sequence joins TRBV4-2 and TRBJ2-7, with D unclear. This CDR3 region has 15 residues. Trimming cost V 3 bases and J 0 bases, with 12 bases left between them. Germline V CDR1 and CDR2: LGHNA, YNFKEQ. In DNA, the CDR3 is TGTGCCAGCAGCCAGGAGAGGCACAACTCCTACGAGCAGTACTTC. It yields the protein CASSQERHNSYEQYF.

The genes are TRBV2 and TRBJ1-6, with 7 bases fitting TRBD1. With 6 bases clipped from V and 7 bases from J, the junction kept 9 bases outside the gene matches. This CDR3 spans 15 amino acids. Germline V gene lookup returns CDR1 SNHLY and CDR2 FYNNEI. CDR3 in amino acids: CASREQGQINSPLHF. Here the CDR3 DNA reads TGTGCCAGCAGGGAGCAGGGACAGATAAATTCACCCCTCCACTTT.

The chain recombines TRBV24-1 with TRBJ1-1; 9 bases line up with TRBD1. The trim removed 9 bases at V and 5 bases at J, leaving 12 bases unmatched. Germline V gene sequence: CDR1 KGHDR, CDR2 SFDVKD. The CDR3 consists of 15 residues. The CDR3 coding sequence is TGTGCCACCGATAGACAGGGGGTACAGAATACTGAAGCTTTCTTT. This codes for CATDRQGVQNTEAFF.

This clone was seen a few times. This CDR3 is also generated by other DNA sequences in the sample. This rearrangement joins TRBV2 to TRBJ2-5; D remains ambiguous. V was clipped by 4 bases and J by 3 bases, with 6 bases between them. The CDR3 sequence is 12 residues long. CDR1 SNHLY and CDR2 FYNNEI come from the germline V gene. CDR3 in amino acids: CASSVVEETQYF. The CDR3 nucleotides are TGTGCCAGCAGTGTAGTTGAAGAGACCCAGTACTTC.

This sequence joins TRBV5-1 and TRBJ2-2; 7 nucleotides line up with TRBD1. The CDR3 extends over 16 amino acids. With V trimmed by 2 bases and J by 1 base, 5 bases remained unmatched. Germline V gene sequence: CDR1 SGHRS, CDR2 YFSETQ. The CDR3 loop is CASSFGTVWNTGELFF. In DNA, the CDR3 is TGCGCCAGCAGCTTCGGGACAGTCTGGAACACCGGGGAGCTGTTTTTT.

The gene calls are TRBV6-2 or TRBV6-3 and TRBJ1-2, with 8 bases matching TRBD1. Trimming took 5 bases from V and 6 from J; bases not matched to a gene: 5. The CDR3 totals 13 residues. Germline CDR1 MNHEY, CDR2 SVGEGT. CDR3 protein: CASSLRTGNGYTF. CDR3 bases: TGTGCCAGCAGTCTAAGGACAGGGAATGGCTACACCTTC.

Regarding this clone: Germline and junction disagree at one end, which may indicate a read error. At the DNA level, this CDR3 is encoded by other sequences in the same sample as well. CDR3: CASSLASSSYNEQFF. In DNA, the CDR3 is TGCGCCAGCAGTTTGGCCTCTAGCTCCTACAATGAGCAGTTCTTC. The V call is TRBV5-1, the J call TRBJ2-1; no definite D call. Per germline, CDR1 SGHRS and CDR2 YFSETQ. The CDR3 sequence is 15 residues long.

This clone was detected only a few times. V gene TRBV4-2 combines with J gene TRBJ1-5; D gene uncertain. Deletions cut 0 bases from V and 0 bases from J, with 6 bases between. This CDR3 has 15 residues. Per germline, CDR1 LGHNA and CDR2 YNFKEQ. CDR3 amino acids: CASSQDLFSNQPQHF. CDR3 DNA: TGTGCCAGCAGCCAAGATCTCTTTAGCAATCAGCCCCAGCATTTT.

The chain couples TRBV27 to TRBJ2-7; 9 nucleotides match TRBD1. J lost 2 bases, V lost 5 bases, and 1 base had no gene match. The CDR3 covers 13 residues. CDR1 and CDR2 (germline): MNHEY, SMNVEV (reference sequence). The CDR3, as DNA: TGTGCCAGCAGTGGACAGGGGCCCTACGAGCAGTACTTC. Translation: CASSGQGPYEQYF.

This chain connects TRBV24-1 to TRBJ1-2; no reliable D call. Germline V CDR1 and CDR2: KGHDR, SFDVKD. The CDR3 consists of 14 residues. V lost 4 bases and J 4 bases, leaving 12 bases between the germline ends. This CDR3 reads CATSDTTESYGYTF. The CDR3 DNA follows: TGTGCCACCAGTGACACGACTGAGAGCTATGGCTACACCTTC.

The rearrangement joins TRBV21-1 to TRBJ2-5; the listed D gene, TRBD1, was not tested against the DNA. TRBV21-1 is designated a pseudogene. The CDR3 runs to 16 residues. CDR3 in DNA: TGTGCCAGCAGCAAAGCAAGGGGGTGGGTCCAAGAGACCCAGTACTTC. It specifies CASSKARGWVQETQYF.